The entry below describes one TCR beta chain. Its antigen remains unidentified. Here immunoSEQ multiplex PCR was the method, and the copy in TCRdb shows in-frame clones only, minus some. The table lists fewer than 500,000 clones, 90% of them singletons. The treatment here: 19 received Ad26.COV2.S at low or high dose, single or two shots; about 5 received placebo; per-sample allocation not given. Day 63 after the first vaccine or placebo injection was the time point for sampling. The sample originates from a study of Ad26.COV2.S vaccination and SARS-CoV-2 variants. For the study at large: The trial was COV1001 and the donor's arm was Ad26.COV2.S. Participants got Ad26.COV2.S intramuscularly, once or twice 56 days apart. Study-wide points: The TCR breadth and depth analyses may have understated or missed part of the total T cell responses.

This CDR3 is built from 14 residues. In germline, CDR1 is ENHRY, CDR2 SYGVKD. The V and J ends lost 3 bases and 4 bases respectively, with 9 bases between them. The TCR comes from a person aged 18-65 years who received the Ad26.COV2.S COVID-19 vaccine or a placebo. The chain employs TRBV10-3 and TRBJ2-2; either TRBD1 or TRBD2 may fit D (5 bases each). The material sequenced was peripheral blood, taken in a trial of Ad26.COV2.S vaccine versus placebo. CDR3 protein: CAISDSGGTGELFF. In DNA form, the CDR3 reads TGTGCCATCAGTGATAGTGGGGGCACCGGGGAGCTGTTTTTT.